This TCR beta chain was recorded in a study of TIL therapy for anti-PD-1-resistant metastatic lung cancer. From germline, CDR1 is SGHRS and CDR2 YFSETQ. The CDR3 is 13 residues long. The V end lost 2 bases, the J end lost 6 bases, and 10 bases lay between the germline ends. Described time point: pre-treatment sample, taken before nivolumab and TIL therapy. Pleural nodules or supraclavicular lymph nodes made up most of the excised metastases sampled. Patients then received nivolumab; progressors got lymphodepletion, TIL and IL-2. Sequencing used immunoSEQ v3. The method was immunoSEQ multiplex PCR; TCRdb's version includes in-frame clones alone and lacks a portion of them. The sample holds about 100,000 clones; around three fifths are singletons and the top ten take 11%. This clone occurred once.

This chain joins TRBV5-1 and TRBJ2-3, with D possibly called TRBD1 or TRBD2 (5 bases each). The specimen comprised tumor tissue, sampled at baseline. The receptor was derived from a person aged 25-79 years with non-small cell lung cancer. The chain's CDR3 is CASSFRDRDTQYF. In DNA form, the CDR3 reads TGCGCCAGCAGCTTCCGGGACCGTGATACGCAGTATTTT.